The 32 T cell receptor beta chains reported below all come from one sample, sequenced in a study of beta chain features in type 1 diabetes. Findings and limits, study-wide: Within each of all four CD4+ subsets, Type 1 diabetes patients had TCRB CDR3s that were moderately but significantly shorter.

What was sequenced were expressed TCRB transcripts, since all of the isolated RNA had been reverse transcribed. Produced via immunoSEQ multiplex PCR; TCRdb's table is partial and in-frame only. The sample includes about 370,000 clones, 9.6% of them seen just once. For these receptors, no antigen is known. The sequenced material came from central memory CD4+ T cells from blood. The receptor source for this set is a man aged 25-45 years with type 1 diabetes.

The chain links TRBV7-9 to TRBJ2-3, with 12 bases identical to TRBD1. The length of the CDR3 is 15 residues. The germline gives CDR1 SEHNR, CDR2 FQNEAQ (reference sequence). V gave up 5 bases and J gave up 3 bases; unmatched junction bases: 3. In nucleotides, the CDR3 is TGTGCCAGCAGCGGGGGACAGGGGGCGACAGATACGCAGTATTTT. Translated, it gives CASSGGQGATDTQYF.

This clone was seen at least ten times. V and J are TRBV5-1 and TRBJ2-4, with 9 bases matching TRBD1. The V gene's germline CDR1 is SGHRS and CDR2 YFSETQ. The junction had 1 base not matched to a gene; V was cut back by 0 bases and J by 9 bases. The CDR3 has 13 residues. DNA for the CDR3: TGCGCCAGCAGCTTGGTGGACAGGGGCATTCAGTACTTC. Encoded protein: CASSLVDRGIQYF.

Of note for this clone: Other nucleotide sequences from this sample produce the same CDR3. The chain employs TRBV27 and TRBJ2-6; D gene unclear. CDR3 length: 13 amino acids. V lost 3 bases and J 2 bases, leaving 2 bases between the germline ends. Germline V lookup: CDR1 MNHEY, CDR2 SMNVEV (reference sequence). This CDR3 is CASSFPGANVLTF. Written as DNA, the CDR3 is TGTGCCAGCAGTTTCCCTGGGGCCAACGTCCTGACTTTC. Looking up the rest from reference TRBV27 and TRBJ2-6 gives the full variable domain: EAQVTQNPRYLITVTGKKLTVTCSQNMNHEYMSWYRQDPGLGLRQIYYSMNVEVTDKGDVPEGYKVSRKEKRNFPLILESPSPNQTSLYFCASSFPGANVLTFGAGSRLTVL.

Remarks on this clone: A single base separates this from a much larger clone, so it may be a read error. The chain combines TRBV4-1 with TRBJ1-1; D is unclear. Trimming removed 0 bases at V and 4 bases at J, with 18 bases between. This CDR3 has 17 residues. Germline CDR1 and CDR2: MGHRA and YSYEKL. The DNA of the CDR3 is TGCGCCAGCAGCCAAGATCCGCAAGGCGCTGAGGGCACTGAAGCTTTCTTT. It is translated as CASSQDPQGAEGTEAFF.

V and J are TRBV11-2 and TRBJ1-2, with D unclear. The CDR3 sequence is 14 residues long. Trimming stripped 1 base from V and 4 bases from J, with 10 bases between. Germline CDR1 SGHAT, CDR2 FQNNGV. The CDR3: CASSLVSVGYGYTF. The DNA for the CDR3 is TGTGCCAGCAGCTTAGTAAGTGTCGGCTATGGCTACACCTTC.

This chain uses TRBV27 with TRBJ2-5; D is possibly TRBD2 (6 bases). With 5 bases removed from V and 1 base from J, the gap between germline ends came to 14 bases. Per the germline V gene, CDR1 is MNHEY and CDR2 is SMNVEV (reference sequence). The CDR3 spans 15 residues. The CDR3 nucleotides read TGTGCCAGCAGTATTTCCTGGGGGGTCCAAGAGACCCAGTACTTC. Translation: CASSISWGVQETQYF.

This clone showed up many times. DNA for the CDR3: TGCGCCAGCAGCCAATCCGGGACTACCTGGGGGGAGCTGTTTTTT. Protein: CASSQSGTTWGELFF. This chain connects TRBV4-3 to TRBJ2-2, with 7 nucleotides matching TRBD2. Germline CDR1 is LGHNA and CDR2 is YSLEER. The V gene end was trimmed by 2 bases and the J gene end by 8 bases; junction bases not matched to a gene: 8. The CDR3 covers 15 residues.

The chain employs TRBV19 and TRBJ1-5, with 8 positions matching TRBD1. The length of the CDR3 is 16 residues. V gave up 5 bases and J gave up 6 bases; unmatched junction bases: 12. Germline V gene data show CDR1 as LNHDA and CDR2 as SQIVND (reference sequence). CDR3 in DNA: TGTGCCAGTAGTTCCCCCGGACAGGGTGGTAGTCAGCCCCAGCATTTT. Translation: CASSSPGQGGSQPQHF.

This clone was picked up a small number of times. The CDR3 loop reads CASRSNTGELFF. CDR3 in DNA: TGTGCAAGTCGCTCGAACACCGGGGAGCTGTTTTTT. The chain employs TRBV12-2 and TRBJ2-2. TRBV12-2 is reported as a pseudogene. The CDR3 consists of 12 residues.

This clone was seen a handful of times. This chain links TRBV19 with TRBJ2-1; 7 bases fit TRBD1. The CDR3 loop spans 15 amino acids. V lost 4 bases, J lost 6 bases, and 9 bases stayed unmatched. Germline CDR1 is LNHDA and CDR2 is SQIVND (reference sequence). CDR3 nucleotide sequence: TGTGCCAGTAGTAATGTAAGGGGGCAAGTCAATGAGCAGTTCTTC. Protein: CASSNVRGQVNEQFF.

The chain combines TRBV23-1 with TRBJ2-2; 7 bases align to TRBD1. TRBV23-1 is designated an ORF whose function remains uncertain. The CDR3 is 17 residues long. After removal of 4 bases from V and 6 bases from J, the junction contained 14 bases not matched to a gene. The CDR3 region is CASSPRWDRGRPGELFF. The CDR3 coding sequence is TGCGCCAGCAGTCCCAGATGGGACAGAGGTAGACCCGGGGAGCTGTTTTTT.

This clone appeared a few times. The V call is TRBV27, the J call TRBJ1-2; 7 nucleotides match TRBD1. This CDR3 has 15 amino acids. Germline trimming cut 5 bases from V and 7 bases from J; bases unmatched to any gene: 13. Germline values: CDR1 MNHEY, CDR2 SMNVEV (reference sequence). The DNA of the CDR3 is TGTGCCAGCAGTCCCTCGGACAGGTTCAGAGGTGGCTACACCTTC. It yields the protein CASSPSDRFRGGYTF.

This clone was detected ten times or more. This chain links TRBV5-1 with TRBJ1-2; 7 bases fit TRBD1. The CDR3 has 14 residues. The V segment lost 4 bases and the J segment 2 bases; nucleotides outside the gene matches: 5. Germline V gene data show CDR1 as SGHRS and CDR2 as YFSETQ. The CDR3 spells CASSPQGQNYGYTF. DNA of the CDR3: TGCGCCAGCAGCCCTCAGGGACAGAACTATGGCTACACCTTC.

V usage is TRBV7-2 and J usage is TRBJ2-7; TRBD1 matches at 9 bases. The trim removed 5 bases at V and 5 bases at J, leaving 4 bases unmatched. This CDR3 has 13 amino acids. Germline lookup yields CDR1 SGHTA and CDR2 FQGNSA. The CDR3 protein is CASSARTGDEQYF. CDR3 bases: TGTGCCAGCAGCGCCCGGACAGGGGACGAGCAGTACTTC.

The chain carries TRBV4-2 and TRBJ1-2, with TRBD1 matching 9 bases. V lost 4 bases and J lost 3; bases outside the gene matches: 6. The CDR3 covers 15 residues. Germline values: CDR1 LGHNA, CDR2 YNFKEQ. The CDR3 sequence is CASSRGTGLDYGYTF. The CDR3 DNA is TGTGCCAGCAGCCGAGGGACAGGGCTCGACTATGGCTACACCTTC.

The chain combines TRBV19 with TRBJ2-6; no firm D call. The ends were cut back, 7 bases at V and 0 bases at J, with 10 bases in the middle. The CDR3 has 15 amino acids. CDR1 is LNHDA and CDR2 is SQIVND in the germline V gene (reference sequence). The CDR3 region is CASTTPNSGANVLTF. The CDR3 nucleotides are TGTGCCAGTACCACCCCCAACTCTGGGGCCAACGTCCTGACTTTC. Variable domain in full (rest from reference TRBV19 and TRBJ2-6): DGGITQSPKYLFRKEGQNVTLSCEQNLNHDAMYWYRQDPGQGLRLIYYSQIVNDFQKGDIAEGYSVSREKKESFPLTVTSAQKNPTAFYLCASTTPNSGANVLTFGAGSRLTVL.

This chain joins TRBV5-1 and TRBJ2-2; a weak D match, TRBD1 (6 bases). Trimming left V 2 bases short and J 2 bases short, with 13 bases between. Germline assignment: CDR1 SGHRS and CDR2 YFSETQ. The CDR3 is 16 amino acids. CDR3 nucleotides: TGCGCCAGCAGCTTAGGGGCAGGGGTCAACACCGGGGAGCTGTTTTTT. Translated, it gives CASSLGAGVNTGELFF.

This clone was picked up a small number of times. The chain joins TRBV5-1 to TRBJ1-4, with 8 bases matching TRBD1. From germline, CDR1 is SGHRS and CDR2 YFSETQ. J lost 0 bases, V lost 2 bases, and 0 bases had no gene match. This CDR3 contains 15 residues. As DNA, the CDR3 is TGCGCCAGCAGCTTACAGGGGGCAACTAATGAAAAACTGTTTTTT. This encodes CASSLQGATNEKLFF.

Concerning this clone: A read error likely explains this, since a far larger clone differs by one base. Other DNA sequences within the sample encode an identical CDR3. The chain is built from TRBV9 and TRBJ2-1; the D gene is possibly TRBD2 (6 bases). The CDR3 sequence is 12 residues long. V was pared by 5 bases and J by 10 bases, with 13 bases between. CDR1 is SGDLS and CDR2 is YYNGEE in the germline V gene. The CDR3 DNA sequence: TGTGCCAGCAGGGACTACCGCAACGAGCAGTTCTTC. Translating it yields CASRDYRNEQFF. Looking up the rest from reference TRBV9 and TRBJ2-1 gives the full variable domain: DSGVTQTPKHLITATGQRVTLRCSPRSGDLSVYWYQQSLDQGLQFLIQYYNGEERAKGNILERFSAQQFPDLHSELNLSSLELGDSALYFCASRDYRNEQFFGPGTRLTVL.

This clone was counted only a few times. The chain joins TRBV10-3 to TRBJ2-7; 9 nucleotides agree with TRBD2. Trimming at V came to 10 bases and at J to 0 bases, leaving 19 bases not matched to a gene. Germline CDR1 ENHRY, CDR2 SYGVKD. The CDR3 is made up of 18 amino acids. This CDR3 reads CASRSRGLAPQGSYEQYF. The CDR3 DNA sequence: TGTGCCAGCAGGAGTCGAGGACTAGCGCCCCAAGGCTCCTACGAGCAGTACTTC.

This clone was detected a few times. The chain combines TRBV5-4 with TRBJ1-2, with 7 bases fitting TRBD1. Germline V gene data show CDR1 as SGHNT and CDR2 as YYREEE (reference sequence). Losses at the gene ends were 4 bases for V and 5 bases for J; bases not matched to a gene: 11. This CDR3 region has 15 residues. Here the CDR3 reads CASSLAGTADYGYTF. CDR3 nucleotide sequence: TGTGCCAGCAGCCTAGCCGGGACAGCCGATTATGGCTACACCTTC.

The J gene is TRBJ1-4, the V gene TRBV4-2; possibly TRBD1 for D (5 bases). The CDR3 runs to 16 residues. In germline, CDR1 is LGHNA, CDR2 YNFKEQ. With 4 bases removed from V and 4 bases from J, the gap between germline ends came to 16 bases. CDR3 sequence: CASSPEVGTDNEKLFF. The CDR3 bases are TGTGCCAGCAGCCCCGAGGTAGGGACCGATAATGAAAAACTGTTTTTT.

The chain combines TRBV6-6 with TRBJ2-1; the match to TRBD2 covers 10 bases. Germline-derived CDR1 and CDR2 are MNHNY and SVGAGI (reference sequence). J lost 11 bases, V lost 5 bases, and 15 bases had no gene match. This CDR3 region has 16 residues. DNA for the CDR3: TGTGCCAGCAGTCCCGGGACTAGCGTATTCGGATTCAAGCAGTTCTTC. Translated, it gives CASSPGTSVFGFKQFF.

This clone was seen more than once but under ten times. The V call is TRBV6-1, the J call TRBJ2-6, with D unresolved. The CDR3 is made up of 13 amino acids. Trimming pared 6 bases from V and 0 bases from J, leaving 3 bases between. Germline CDR1 and CDR2: MNHNS and SASEGT. The CDR3 sequence: CASRDSGANVLTF. The CDR3 coding sequence is TGTGCCAGCAGAGACTCTGGGGCCAACGTCCTGACTTTC.

This clone was observed a handful of times. The CDR3 DNA reads as TGTGCCAGCAGTTTAAGCCAGTTTGACATTCAGTACTTC. The encoded protein is CASSLSQFDIQYF. This chain joins TRBV27 and TRBJ2-4; D call uncertain. Germline V CDR1 and CDR2: MNHEY, SMNVEV (reference sequence). The CDR3 length is 13 residues. Trimming shortened V by 2 bases and J by 8 bases, and 10 bases separated the two germline ends.

This clone was recorded a few times. This chain joins TRBV28 and TRBJ2-7, with 11 bases identical to TRBD1. J gave up 2 bases and V 9 bases, and 3 bases lay outside the gene matches. Germline V gene sequence: CDR1 MDHEN, CDR2 SYDVKM. The CDR3 sequence is 13 residues long. The chain's CDR3 is CASRTGGTYEQYF. CDR3 nucleotides: TGTGCCAGTCGGACAGGGGGCACCTACGAGCAGTACTTC.

This clone was counted between two and nine times. The sample holds other DNA sequences that translate to the same CDR3. The rearrangement joins TRBV14 to TRBJ1-2, with 7 positions matching TRBD1. Germline assignment: CDR1 SGHDN and CDR2 FVKESK. This CDR3 is built from 12 residues. The ends lost 3 bases at V and 8 bases at J; junction bases unmatched: 3. CDR3 loop: CASSHSGGGYTF. In DNA form, the CDR3 reads TGTGCCAGCAGCCATTCAGGGGGGGGCTACACCTTC.

This clone was counted only a few times. The rearrangement links TRBV7-9 to TRBJ2-1; tentatively, D is TRBD1 or TRBD2 (5 bases each). V lost 11 bases, J lost 0 bases, and 14 bases lay in between. This CDR3 is built from 14 residues. The germline gives CDR1 SEHNR, CDR2 FQNEAQ (reference sequence). This CDR3 is CAVGTLSSYNEQFF. CDR3 in DNA: TGTGCCGTGGGGACGCTGAGCTCCTACAATGAGCAGTTCTTC.

CDR3 region: CASSFGDVGTDTQYF. CDR3 bases: TGTGCCAGCAGCTTCGGCGATGTCGGAACAGATACGCAGTATTTT. The chain is built from TRBV6-5 and TRBJ2-3; no firm D call. The CDR3 sequence is 15 residues long. V shed 6 bases and J shed 3 bases, with 16 bases lying between them. Germline V lookup: CDR1 MNHEY, CDR2 SVGAGI.

This clone has at least ten counts. The rearrangement joins TRBV25-1 to TRBJ1-1, with D perhaps TRBD1 (6 bases). This CDR3 spans 14 amino acids. Germline V CDR1 and CDR2: MGHDK, SYGVNS. The V and J ends lost 3 bases and 5 bases respectively, with 13 bases between them. The CDR3 loop reads CASSDGQGSTEAFF. CDR3 bases: TGTGCCAGCAGTGACGGCCAGGGGAGTACTGAAGCTTTCTTT.

Only a few counts were recorded for this clone. The chain is built from TRBV9 and TRBJ1-4; 9 bases agree with TRBD1. CDR3 size: 17 residues. Germline CDR1 reads SGDLS; CDR2 reads YYNGEE. The junction had 10 bases not matched to a gene; V was cut back by 4 bases and J by 3 bases. This CDR3 is CASSPGQGIVANEKLFF. The CDR3 DNA reads TGTGCCAGCAGCCCCGGACAGGGGATTGTGGCTAATGAAAAACTGTTTTTT.

The rearrangement joins TRBV19 to TRBJ2-1; D gene uncertain. CDR1 is LNHDA, CDR2 SQIVND, per germline (reference sequence). The CDR3 is 15 residues long. Between the trimmed V and J ends, which lost 5 bases and 0 bases, there was a span of 11 bases. The CDR3 DNA follows: TGTGCCAGTAGTCCCCGCAGGAGCTCCTACAATGAGCAGTTCTTC. Its translation: CASSPRRSSYNEQFF.